This T cell receptor beta chain was profiled in a study of CD8+CD57+ T cells in acquired aplastic anemia. In the study overall: The DNA of sorted CD4+ and CD8+ cells averaged about 3 ug.

Patients sequenced had flow cytometry evidence of CD8+CD57+ cell expansion. In germline, CDR1 is DFQATT, CDR2 SNEGSKA (reference sequence). With 3 bases removed from V and 3 bases from J, the gap between germline ends came to 13 bases. CDR3 length equals 14 residues. Profiles of TCR beta VDJ and CDR3 were generated from a genomic DNA template. Each CDR3 protein gets one entry after TCRdb re-called the reads with MiXCR. The data contain 450,000 to 550,000 distinct CDR3 sequences, about a third of them seen just once; the ten biggest clones take up 0.82%. The sample taken for sequencing was sorted CD4+, CD8+, or CD8+CD57+ T cells (not recorded which) from PBMCs. This TCR derives from a human donor with aplastic anemia. This chain joins TRBV20-1 and TRBJ2-3; tentatively, D is TRBD1 or TRBD2 (6 bases each). Written as DNA, the CDR3 is TGCAGTGCTAGTGCCGGGGGCGTAACAGATACGCAGTATTTT. It translates to CSASAGGVTDTQYF.